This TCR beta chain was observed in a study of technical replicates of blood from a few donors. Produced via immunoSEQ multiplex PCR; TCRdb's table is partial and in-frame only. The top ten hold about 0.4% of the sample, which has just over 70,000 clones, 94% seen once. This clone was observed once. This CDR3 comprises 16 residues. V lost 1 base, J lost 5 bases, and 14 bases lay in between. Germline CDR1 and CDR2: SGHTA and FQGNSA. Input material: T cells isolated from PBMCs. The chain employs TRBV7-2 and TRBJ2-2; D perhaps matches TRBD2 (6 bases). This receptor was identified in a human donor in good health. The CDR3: CASSLVPGVRTGELFF. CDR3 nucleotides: TGTGCCAGCAGCTTAGTGCCGGGAGTAAGGACCGGGGAGCTGTTTTTT.